The entry below gives a single TCR beta chain sequence along with its context. The record originates from a study of shared T cell receptors in the human thymus. Generated by immunoSEQ multiplex PCR, the TCRdb table keeps only in-frame clones and is missing some. Here the sample spans about 380,000 clones, about 95% being singletons. Germline assignment: CDR1 LNHDA and CDR2 SQIVND (reference sequence). V was pared by 5 bases and J by 1 base, with 3 bases between. This CDR3 is built from 11 residues. J is TRBJ2-7 and V is TRBV19; D unclear. The specimen was thymocytes. This TCR was recovered from a human donor. The CDR3 nucleotides read TGTGCCAGTAGTGCATCCTACGAGCAGTACTTC. Translated: CASSASYEQYF.